One and the same sample provided the 5 T cell receptor beta chains below, sequenced in a study of siplizumab effects on memory and regulatory T cells. Repertoires were generated with immunoSEQ multiplex PCR, while TCRdb's copy carries only in-frame clones and drops some. This sample has around 95,000 clones; 91% occur once, and the top ten carry 0.13% to 0.15%. Input material: CD4+ T cells sorted from blood. These receptors all stem from a human donor in good health.

The chain is built from TRBV28 and TRBJ2-2; a weak D match, TRBD2 (6 bases). Germline V CDR1 and CDR2: MDHEN, SYDVKM. The V gene lost 8 bases and the J gene lost 4 bases, with 14 bases spanning the gap. This CDR3 region has 14 residues. CDR3 amino acids: CASLPVGGTGELFF. The CDR3 bases are TGTGCCAGCCTCCCGGTGGGGGGCACCGGGGAGCTGTTTTTT.

The V call is TRBV5-1, the J call TRBJ2-3; 9 positions match TRBD2. The germline V gene encodes CDR1 SGHRS and CDR2 YFSETQ. CDR3 size: 16 residues. The ends lost 0 bases at V and 2 bases at J; junction bases unmatched: 4. The CDR3 bases are TGCGCCAGCAGCTTGGCCTTAGCGGGGGCCACAGATACGCAGTATTTT. Its translation is CASSLALAGATDTQYF.

The rearrangement joins TRBV5-1 to TRBJ1-1, with TRBD1 matching over 8 bases. The CDR3 is 17 residues long. V shed 0 bases, J shed 0 bases, and the junction held 7 bases outside the gene matches. CDR1 is SGHRS and CDR2 is YFSETQ in the germline V gene. The CDR3 here is CASSLGGLGQVNTEAFF. In DNA form, the CDR3 reads TGCGCCAGCAGCTTGGGAGGTTTGGGACAGGTGAACACTGAAGCTTTCTTT.

CDR3 sequence (DNA): TGTGCCAGCATTGTAGCCTCCATGAACACTGAAGCTTTCTTT. Its translation: CASIVASMNTEAFF. This sequence joins TRBV7-9 and TRBJ1-1; no clear D gene. There are 14 residues in the CDR3. Deletions cut 7 bases from V and 0 bases from J, with 12 bases between. Looked up from germline, CDR1 is SEHNR and CDR2 is FQNEAQ (reference sequence).

The chain joins TRBV7-3 to TRBJ2-2, with 10 bases identical to TRBD2. V was pared by 6 bases and J by 3 bases, with 4 bases of the junction left unmatched. This CDR3 comprises 15 residues. Germline CDR1 is SGHTA and CDR2 is FQGTGA. CDR3 sequence reads: CASSWTSGHTGELFF. CDR3 nucleotides: TGTGCCAGCAGTTGGACTAGCGGACACACCGGGGAGCTGTTTTTT.